The 18 T cell receptor beta chains below were found in one sample sequenced in a study of blood T cells in healthy people across ages. Primers used in a second PCR of about 7 to 12 cycles were a sample-barcoded 5' primer and a J-beta primer mix. TCRdb reprocessed the 5' RACE reads with MiXCR, giving one entry per CDR3 protein. Among hundreds of thousands of distinct CDR3 sequences, around three fifths were seen once, and the ten largest hold 25% to 30%. Sequenced sample: blood. Receptor source: a man aged 35 to 55 in good health.

The gene calls are TRBV11-3 and TRBJ2-7; 8 nucleotides line up with TRBD2. With V trimmed by 5 bases and J by 4 bases, 13 bases remained unmatched. The germline gives CDR1 SGHNT, CDR2 YENEEA. The CDR3 has 16 amino acids. CDR3 amino acids: CASSRSGSAFGYEQYF. Here the CDR3 DNA reads TGTGCCAGCAGCCGAAGCGGGAGCGCATTCGGGTACGAGCAGTACTTC.

The chain links TRBV7-3 to TRBJ2-1, with 10 positions matching TRBD2. J gave up 8 bases and V 5 bases, and 12 bases lay outside the gene matches. CDR1 is SGHTA, CDR2 FQGTGA, per germline. The length of the CDR3 is 16 residues. CDR3 DNA sequence: TGTGCCAGCAGCCCACAGCGGGGGGGCCGGAGAGATGAGCAGTTCTTC. Its protein is CASSPQRGGRRDEQFF.

The chain combines TRBV7-8 with TRBJ2-1; D assignment may be TRBD1 or TRBD2 (6 bases each). There are 16 residues in the CDR3. The V end was cut by 1 base, the J end by 1 base, with 11 bases between. Germline CDR1 is SGHVS and CDR2 is FQNEAQ. The CDR3 loop reads CASSLGRGTSYNEQFF. The CDR3 DNA is TGTGCCAGCAGCTTAGGTCGGGGGACATCCTACAATGAGCAGTTCTTC. The complete variable domain, with remaining parts taken from reference TRBV7-8 and TRBJ2-1, reads GAGVSQSPRYKVAKRGQDVALRCDPISGHVSLFWYQQALGQGPEFLTYFQNEAQLDKSGLPSDRFFAERPEGSVSTLKIQRTQQEDSAVYLCASSLGRGTSYNEQFFGPGTRLTVL.

This clonotype was counted a single time. This chain links TRBV2 with TRBJ2-5; possible D gene TRBD2, 6 bases. This CDR3 is 13 amino acids long. V was trimmed by 0 bases and J by 5 bases, leaving 7 bases between them. Per the germline V gene, CDR1 is SNHLY and CDR2 is FYNNEI. CDR3 coding DNA: TGTGCCAGCAGTGAAGCGGGGAGGGAGACCCAGTACTTC. The encoded protein is CASSEAGRETQYF.

This rearrangement joins TRBV29-1 to TRBJ2-1, with D possibly matching TRBD2 (6 bases). There are 12 residues in the CDR3. Trimming took off 6 bases at V and 6 bases at J, with 12 bases between the two ends. The germline V gene encodes CDR1 SQVTM and CDR2 ANQGSEA. The CDR3 loop reads CSVSSVFNEQFF. CDR3 nucleotides: TGCAGCGTGTCTAGCGTGTTCAATGAGCAGTTCTTC.

The CDR3 sequence is CASSQHRAGQETQYF. In DNA form, the CDR3 reads TGCGCCAGCAGCCAGCACCGGGCCGGGCAAGAGACCCAGTACTTC. The rearrangement uses TRBV4-3 and TRBJ2-5; D gene uncertain. V was trimmed by 3 bases and J by 2 bases, leaving 13 bases between them. The germline V gene encodes CDR1 LGHNA and CDR2 YSLEER. This CDR3 has 15 amino acids.

The chain is built from TRBV25-1 and TRBJ1-2; TRBD1 aligns across 7 bases. This CDR3 is 12 amino acids long. Losses at the gene ends were 9 bases for V and 8 bases for J; bases not matched to a gene: 9. Germline V gene data show CDR1 as MGHDK and CDR2 as SYGVNS. The CDR3 loop is CASAGGGYGYTF. For the CDR3, the DNA is TGTGCCAGTGCCGGAGGGGGCTACGGCTACACCTTC.

The rearrangement joins TRBV10-2 to TRBJ2-1; 8 bases are shared with TRBD2. Germline lookup yields CDR1 WSHSY and CDR2 SAAADI. V gave up 6 bases and J gave up 5 bases; unmatched junction bases: 6. The CDR3 has 14 residues. The CDR3 bases are TGCGCCAGCAGGGTTACTAGCGGTGACAATGAGCAGTTCTTC. Translated: CASRVTSGDNEQFF.

V usage is TRBV7-2 and J usage is TRBJ1-1; no clear D. The V end lost 1 base, the J end lost 1 base, and 10 bases lay between the germline ends. CDR1 is SGHTA and CDR2 is FQGNSA in the germline V gene. CDR3 length: 15 amino acids. CDR3 nucleotide sequence: TGTGCCAGCAGCTTAGTAGGTGGGGAGAACACTGAAGCTTTCTTT. Protein sequence: CASSLVGGENTEAFF.

V and J are TRBV7-3 and TRBJ1-5; the D is unclear. CDR1 is SGHTA, CDR2 FQGTGA, per germline. V lost 5 bases to trimming and J lost 4 bases, with 15 bases between them. There are 15 residues in the CDR3. CDR3 residues: CASSPVADGNQPQHF. CDR3 bases: TGTGCCAGCAGCCCGGTAGCGGATGGTAATCAGCCCCAGCATTTT. Complete variable domain (other parts from reference TRBV7-3 and TRBJ1-5): GAGVSQTPSNKVTEKGKYVELRCDPISGHTALYWYRQSLGQGPEFLIYFQGTGAADDSGLPNDRFFAVRPEGSVSTLKIQRTERGDSAVYLCASSPVADGNQPQHFGDGTRLSIL.

The chain has TRBV7-2 and TRBJ2-5; 11 bases agree with TRBD2. This CDR3 is built from 16 residues. Trimming at V came to 4 bases and at J to 2 bases, leaving 6 bases not matched to a gene. Germline V gives CDR1 SGHTA, CDR2 FQGNSA. The CDR3 nucleotides are TGTGCCAGCAGCTCAGTTAGCGGGAGGGGTCAAGAGACCCAGTACTTC. Amino acid sequence: CASSSVSGRGQETQYF.

The chain couples TRBV5-1 to TRBJ2-3; D is perhaps TRBD1 (6 bases). V lost 3 bases and J lost 2, with 19 bases in between. CDR1 SGHRS and CDR2 YFSETQ come from the germline V gene. The CDR3 loop spans 17 amino acids. CDR3 residues: CASSSFLSRGPTDTQYF. CDR3 DNA sequence: TGCGCCAGCAGCTCGTTCTTAAGCAGGGGACCCACAGATACGCAGTATTTT.

The chain has TRBV24-1 and TRBJ1-2, with a tentative D call TRBD1 (5 bases). CDR1 KGHDR and CDR2 SFDVKD come from the germline V gene. The CDR3 totals 13 residues. Trimming took off 9 bases at V and 6 bases at J, with 16 bases between the two ends. CDR3 amino acids: CATGGSRSDGYTF. The DNA of the CDR3 is TGTGCCACCGGGGGGTCCCGGAGCGATGGCTACACCTTC.

V usage is TRBV14 and J usage is TRBJ2-1, with D tentatively TRBD2 (5 bases). With 4 bases removed from V and 3 bases from J, the gap between germline ends came to 19 bases. CDR1 SGHDN and CDR2 FVKESK come from the germline V gene. The CDR3 runs 17 residues. This CDR3 is CASSRGSLQAHYNEQFF. For the CDR3, the DNA is TGTGCCAGCAGCCGAGGGTCTCTTCAGGCTCACTACAATGAGCAGTTCTTC.

The genes are TRBV28 and TRBJ2-6; D might be TRBD1 or TRBD2, each matching 5 bases. Per the germline V gene, CDR1 is MDHEN and CDR2 is SYDVKM. V gave up 4 bases and J gave up 0 bases, with 13 bases separating them. CDR3 length: 17 residues. In DNA, the CDR3 is TGTGCCAGCAGTTCCACGGGACGAAGCTCTGGGGCCAACGTCCTGACTTTC. This codes for CASSSTGRSSGANVLTF. Looking up the rest from reference TRBV28 and TRBJ2-6 gives the full variable domain: DVKVTQSSRYLVKRTGEKVFLECVQDMDHENMFWYRQDPGLGLRLIYFSYDVKMKEKGDIPEGYSVSREKKERFSLILESASTNQTSMYLCASSSTGRSSGANVLTFGAGSRLTVL.

The gene calls are TRBV27 and TRBJ2-7, with 13 bases matching TRBD2. After removal of 3 bases from V and 6 bases from J, the junction contained 11 bases not matched to a gene. CDR1 is MNHEY, CDR2 SMNVEV, per germline (reference sequence). The CDR3 totals 17 residues. The CDR3 is CASSFLTSGRDGPEQYF. The CDR3, as DNA: TGTGCCAGCAGTTTCCTCACTAGCGGGAGGGATGGGCCCGAGCAGTACTTC.

The J gene is TRBJ2-1, the V gene TRBV29-1, with TRBD2 identical over 9 bases. The CDR3 is 15 residues long. In germline, CDR1 is SQVTM, CDR2 ANQGSEA. Trimming removed 4 bases from V and 8 bases from J; junction bases left unmatched: 12. The CDR3 DNA sequence: TGCAGCGTTGGCTCGACTAGCGGACCTGGAGATGAGCAGTTCTTC. This gives the protein CSVGSTSGPGDEQFF.

The rearrangement uses TRBV29-1 and TRBJ2-4, with 9 bases aligning to TRBD1. The DNA end is a closer match to TRBJ2-5, so the J assignment may be wrong. CDR1 and CDR2 (germline): SQVTM, ANQGSEA. The CDR3 runs 14 residues. CDR3 amino acids: CSVDLGTGRETQYF. The CDR3 DNA sequence: TGCAGCGTTGACTTGGGGACAGGGAGAGAGACCCAGTACTTC.